The next 10 T cell receptor beta chains were all read from a single sample in a study of OX40 agonist ivuxolimab in advanced cancers. The protocol was immunoSEQ multiplex PCR, while the TCRdb copy is restricted to in-frame clones and leaves out a portion. This sample carries more than 90,000 clones, 84% of them seen once, and the ten largest clones take about 5.5%. The sample was CD4+ or CD8+ T cells sorted from blood, taken in a trial of the OX40 agonist ivuxolimab. These TCRs come from an adult with an advanced solid tumor such as melanoma, head and neck, liver or kidney cancer.

The CDR3 bases are TGTGCAAGTCGCTTAAGAGGGGCTTTCTTT. Translating gives CASRLRGAFF. The chain couples TRBV12-2 to TRBJ1-1. TRBV12-2 is a known pseudogene. CDR3 length: 10 residues.

The chain links TRBV4-3 to TRBJ1-1, with a tentative D call TRBD1 (5 bases). This CDR3 is built from 13 residues. Trimming pared 4 bases from V and 5 bases from J, leaving 11 bases between. Looked up from germline, CDR1 is LGHNA and CDR2 is YSLEER. This CDR3 is CASSLEGRTEAFF. The CDR3 DNA reads as TGCGCCAGCAGCCTAGAGGGGCGGACTGAAGCTTTCTTT.

V is TRBV7-9 and J is TRBJ1-1; tentatively, D is TRBD1 (5 bases). The CDR3 totals 15 residues. V lost 2 bases and J lost 0, with 10 bases in between. The germline gives CDR1 SEHNR, CDR2 FQNEAQ (reference sequence). CDR3 amino acids: CASSLSGTVNTEAFF. The CDR3 DNA reads as TGTGCCAGCAGCTTAAGCGGGACGGTGAACACTGAAGCTTTCTTT.

V gene TRBV27 combines with J gene TRBJ2-3; 10 bases agree with TRBD2. This CDR3 region has 15 residues. Per the germline V gene, CDR1 is MNHEY and CDR2 is SMNVEV (reference sequence). V lost 7 bases, J lost 5 bases, and 9 bases stayed unmatched. The CDR3 sequence is CASNRAGGPGDTQYF. Written as DNA, the CDR3 is TGTGCCAGCAACCGAGCGGGAGGGCCGGGAGATACGCAGTATTTT.

The chain links TRBV19 to TRBJ2-3; perhaps TRBD2 as D (6 bases). Between the trimmed V and J ends, which lost 2 bases and 6 bases, there was a span of 15 bases. Germline CDR1 is LNHDA and CDR2 is SQIVND (reference sequence). This CDR3 spans 15 amino acids. The chain's CDR3 is CASSIQAGLRDTQYF. The CDR3 DNA sequence: TGTGCCAGTAGTATACAAGCGGGCCTGCGGGATACGCAGTATTTT.

This chain uses TRBV6-5 with TRBJ1-2; no definite D call. The germline V gene encodes CDR1 MNHEY and CDR2 SVGAGI. V lost 5 bases, J lost 8 bases, and 9 bases lay in between. The CDR3 is 11 residues long. DNA for the CDR3: TGTGCCAGCAGTCGGGAGGGAGGCTACACCTTC. Protein: CASSREGGYTF.

This chain joins TRBV5-1 and TRBJ2-5, with TRBD1 matching 8 bases. Germline-derived CDR1 and CDR2 are SGHRS and YFSETQ. J was trimmed by 11 bases and V by 4 bases; bases with no gene match: 19. The CDR3 contains 16 residues. The CDR3 nucleotides are TGCGCCAGCAGCAGTAACCAGGGGGCATCTGCTAAGGAGCAGTACTTC. Translated: CASSSNQGASAKEQYF.

The chain carries TRBV7-2 and TRBJ2-4; possibly TRBD2 for D (6 bases). Germline V gene sequence: CDR1 SGHTA, CDR2 FQGNSA. V lost 1 base to trimming and J lost 7 bases, with 14 bases between them. The CDR3 runs 15 residues. For the CDR3, the DNA is TGTGCCAGCAGCTTAGGGGGCAGCGGGTGGAACATTCAGTACTTC. Translating it yields CASSLGGSGWNIQYF.

The CDR3 bases are TGCGCCAGCAGCTTGTTTGGGGGTACTGGGGCCAACGTCCTGACTTTC. Amino acid sequence: CASSLFGGTGANVLTF. The V gene is TRBV5-1, the J gene TRBJ2-6; either TRBD1 or TRBD2 may supply D (5 bases each). The germline gives CDR1 SGHRS, CDR2 YFSETQ. V dropped 1 base and J dropped 2 bases, with 10 bases sitting between them. This CDR3 has 16 residues. Looking up the rest from reference TRBV5-1 and TRBJ2-6 gives the full variable domain: KAGVTQTPRYLIKTRGQQVTLSCSPISGHRSVSWYQQTPGQGLQFLFEYFSETQRNKGNFPGRFSGRQFSNSRSEMNVSTLELGDSALYLCASSLFGGTGANVLTFGAGSRLTVL.

This chain links TRBV6-5 with TRBJ2-4; no definite D call. V lost 6 bases, J lost 0 bases, and 9 bases lay in between. This CDR3 spans 14 amino acids. Germline V lookup: CDR1 MNHEY, CDR2 SVGAGI. CDR3 DNA sequence: TGTGCCAGCAGCGAAAGGCTAGCCAAAAACATTCAGTACTTC. Its translation: CASSERLAKNIQYF.